This T cell receptor (beta chain) was retrieved from a study of cytomegalovirus exposure and HLA in healthy donors. The study's findings and limits: Confirmation was obtained in vitro that a few CMV-associated chains are specific for CMV antigens. Being productive about 90% or about 30% of the time was typical of most TCR beta V segments in an earlier analysis. When analyzed later, a missense DCLRE1C variant was found to be linked to TCR beta V- and J-gene trimming.

This CDR3 is built from 13 residues. The V gene's germline CDR1 is MNHEY and CDR2 SVGAGI. Trimming pared 7 bases from V and 0 bases from J, leaving 4 bases between. This clone is a singleton in its sample. Its cognate antigen is unknown. Primers for the PCR totalled 60 Vbeta and 13 Jbeta. Using immunoSEQ multiplex PCR, the repertoire was profiled, and TCRdb retains in-frame clones only, with some absent. The data hold under 150,000 clones, with roughly 78% observed a single time. Sequences were obtained from PBMCs. This clonotype was sampled from a male donor in good health and CMV-seronegative. J is TRBJ1-6 and V is TRBV6-5; D unresolved. This CDR3 is CASKSSYNSPLHF. DNA for the CDR3: TGTGCCAGCAAGAGCTCCTATAATTCACCCCTCCACTTT.